This T cell receptor (beta chain) was profiled in a study of blood T cells in healthy people across ages. Overall study context: Template switching captured about one barcoded beta molecule per two T cells.

Germline V gives CDR1 KGHSH, CDR2 LQKENI. The germline V and J ends were trimmed by 0 bases and 4 bases, with 12 bases remaining between them. CDR3 size: 15 residues. Together with a sample-barcoded 5' primer, a J-beta primer mix was included in a second PCR lasting about 7 to 12 cycles. TCRdb called the 5' RACE reads again in MiXCR, with one record for every CDR3 protein. The sample includes about 1.4 million distinct CDR3 sequences, approximately 60% of them seen just once. Material for sequencing was blood. J is TRBJ1-2 and V is TRBV18; D call uncertain. This clonotype originated in a man between 18 and 29 years old in good health. Here the CDR3 reads CASSPPPRGGYGYTF. CDR3 coding DNA: TGTGCCAGCTCACCACCCCCTCGGGGAGGCTATGGCTACACCTTC.